The 29 T cell receptor beta chains listed next were all sequenced from one sample in a study of blood T cell repertoires in COVID-19. Measured with immunoSEQ multiplex PCR; TCRdb has only the in-frame clones, and not every one. The table shows roughly 150,000 clones, with about 83% occurring only once. Sequences were obtained from peripheral blood. These receptors originate from a woman aged 70-85 years who had recovered from COVID-19.

The rearrangement links TRBV19 to TRBJ1-4; D not certain. CDR3 size: 12 residues. Trimming took 0 bases from V and 8 from J, leaving 4 bases between them. Germline CDR1 LNHDA, CDR2 SQIVND (reference sequence). The CDR3 spells CASSIDREKLFF. CDR3 sequence (DNA): TGTGCCAGTAGTATAGATCGGGAAAAACTGTTTTTT.

DNA for the CDR3: TGTGCCAGCAGCAACGGCGGCTCCTACGAGCAGTACTTC. Translated: CASSNGGSYEQYF. The chain links TRBV21-1 to TRBJ2-7; the table gives TRBD2 as D, unverified against the DNA. TRBV21-1 is a documented pseudogene. The length of the CDR3 is 13 residues.

The rearrangement joins TRBV7-3 to TRBJ2-2; the match to TRBD2 covers 9 bases. This CDR3 spans 18 amino acids. CDR1 SGHTA and CDR2 FQGTGA come from the germline V gene. Germline trimming cut 0 bases from V and 8 bases from J; bases unmatched to any gene: 13. CDR3 coding DNA: TGTGCCAGCAGCTTAACACCTGGCGGCGGGAGGGCGCCTGGGGAGCTGTTTTTT. Translated: CASSLTPGGGRAPGELFF.

In its sample, this clone was seen once. V and J are TRBV2 and TRBJ1-1, with TRBD1 matching over 8 bases. The CDR3 has 17 residues. With V trimmed by 6 bases and J by 6 bases, 18 bases remained unmatched. Germline CDR1 is SNHLY and CDR2 is FYNNEI. Here the CDR3 reads CASRAGQGSALPAEAFF. The CDR3 coding sequence is TGTGCCAGCAGGGCCGGACAGGGCTCGGCCCTACCCGCTGAAGCTTTCTTT.

V and J are TRBV7-6 and TRBJ2-7, with 8 bases that match TRBD2. Germline CDR1 SGHVS, CDR2 FNYEAQ. The CDR3 totals 17 residues. With 2 bases clipped from V and 0 bases from J, the junction kept 9 bases outside the gene matches. In nucleotides, the CDR3 is TGTGCCAGCAGCTTACCCCGGACTAGCCCCAGCTCCTACGAGCAGTACTTC. It encodes CASSLPRTSPSSYEQYF.

This chain connects TRBV7-2 to TRBJ2-1; 14 nucleotides align to TRBD2. Germline V gene lookup returns CDR1 SGHTA and CDR2 FQGNSA. V was clipped by 5 bases and J by 2 bases; unmatched bases: 2. This CDR3 is 16 amino acids long. CDR3 in DNA: TGTGCCAGCAGCCCGGGACTAGCGGGGGCCTACAATGAGCAGTTCTTC. This gives the protein CASSPGLAGAYNEQFF. The full variable domain, rest sourced from reference TRBV7-2 and TRBJ2-1, is GAGVSQSPSNKVTEKGKDVELRCDPISGHTALYWYRQSLGQGLEFLIYFQGNSAPDKSGLPSDRFSAERTGGSVSTLTIQRTQQEDSAVYLCASSPGLAGAYNEQFFGPGTRLTVL.

The chain has TRBV28 and TRBJ2-1; weak D call: TRBD1 (5 bases). CDR1 and CDR2 from the germline V gene are MDHEN and SYDVKM. The ends were cut back, 8 bases at V and 10 bases at J, with 12 bases in the middle. There are 11 residues in the CDR3. The CDR3 sequence is CASRGAGEQFF. For the CDR3, the DNA is TGTGCCAGCCGTGGGGCCGGCGAGCAGTTCTTC.

The chain recombines TRBV30 with TRBJ2-2; 8 positions agree with TRBD2. CDR3 length: 15 residues. Germline CDR1 is GTSNPN and CDR2 is SVGIG (reference sequence). V shed 1 base and J 6 bases; nucleotides not matched to a gene: 7. The CDR3 region has the DNA TGTGCCTGGAGTGGCCCCGGGCGGGGGGCCGGGGAGCTGTTTTTT. It yields the protein CAWSGPGRGAGELFF.

The chain employs TRBV28 and TRBJ2-7; D remains unclear. The V gene lost 8 bases and the J gene lost 0 bases, with 11 bases spanning the gap. Looked up from germline, CDR1 is MDHEN and CDR2 is SYDVKM. CDR3 length: 13 amino acids. The CDR3 coding sequence is TGTGCCAGCCTGGCGGTCGTCTCCTACGAGCAGTACTTC. Its translation is CASLAVVSYEQYF. The complete variable domain, with remaining parts taken from reference TRBV28 and TRBJ2-7, reads DVKVTQSSRYLVKRTGEKVFLECVQDMDHENMFWYRQDPGLGLRLIYFSYDVKMKEKGDIPEGYSVSREKKERFSLILESASTNQTSMYLCASLAVVSYEQYFGPGTRLTVT.

This clone was detected only once. This sequence joins TRBV18 and TRBJ1-1; maybe TRBD1 (6 bases). V shed 3 bases and J shed 4 bases, with 12 bases lying between them. CDR3 size: 14 residues. Germline loops: CDR1 KGHSH, CDR2 LQKENI. CDR3 region: CASSPQGWVTEAFF. The CDR3 bases are TGTGCCAGCTCACCCCAGGGGTGGGTCACTGAAGCTTTCTTT.

This sequence joins TRBV2 and TRBJ1-1; 9 positions agree with TRBD1. Germline CDR1 SNHLY, CDR2 FYNNEI. The V segment lost 5 bases and the J segment 9 bases; nucleotides outside the gene matches: 13. The CDR3 is 15 amino acids. This CDR3 reads CASSTGTGIFVQAFF. For the CDR3, the DNA is TGTGCCAGCAGTACCGGGACAGGGATTTTTGTTCAAGCTTTCTTT.

In this sample, this clone turned up many times. CDR3: CASSLVGAGLNTGELFF. CDR3 bases: TGTGCCAGCAGCTTAGTGGGGGCGGGCTTAAACACCGGGGAGCTGTTTTTT. V and J are TRBV7-2 and TRBJ2-2; TRBD1 might be the D (6 bases). The germline CDR1 and CDR2 sequences are SGHTA and FQGNSA. Trimming pared 1 base from V and 2 bases from J, leaving 14 bases between. This CDR3 is built from 17 residues.

V is TRBV12-3 or TRBV12-4 and J is TRBJ2-2; D possibly corresponds to TRBD2 (5 bases). Trimming took off 3 bases at V and 8 bases at J, with 7 bases between the two ends. This CDR3 region has 12 residues. The CDR3 is CASSLGSGELFF. CDR3 coding DNA: TGTGCCAGCAGTTTGGGGAGTGGGGAGCTGTTTTTT.

Here the CDR3 reads CASSERLAGDPYEQYF. As DNA, the CDR3 is TGTGCCAGCAGTGAACGGCTAGCGGGAGACCCCTACGAGCAGTACTTC. The chain joins TRBV2 to TRBJ2-7; TRBD2 agrees at 10 bases. CDR3 length: 16 amino acids. V was pared by 2 bases and J by 2 bases, with 6 bases of the junction left unmatched. Germline CDR1 reads SNHLY; CDR2 reads FYNNEI.

CDR3 protein: CASSKGATNEKLFF. DNA of the CDR3: TGTGCCAGCAGTAAGGGGGCAACTAATGAAAAACTGTTTTTT. This rearrangement joins TRBV28 to TRBJ1-4, with a tentative D call TRBD1 (6 bases). With 5 bases removed from V and 0 bases from J, the gap between germline ends came to 7 bases. This CDR3 contains 14 residues. Germline V lookup: CDR1 MDHEN, CDR2 SYDVKM.

This chain uses TRBV6-2 or TRBV6-3 with TRBJ1-6, with TRBD1 as a possible D gene (5 bases). There are 15 residues in the CDR3. V gave up 2 bases and J gave up 7 bases, with 12 bases separating them. CDR1 MNHEY and CDR2 SVGEGT come from the germline V gene. CDR3 protein: CASSYPQGPNSPLHF. The CDR3 DNA sequence: TGTGCCAGCAGTTACCCGCAGGGTCCCAATTCACCCCTCCACTTT.

This clone has only a few counts. The rearrangement uses TRBV4-1 and TRBJ2-7; 7 bases map to TRBD1. Germline-derived CDR1 and CDR2 are MGHRA and YSYEKL. The CDR3 contains 15 residues. Germline trimming cut 4 bases from V and 5 bases from J; bases unmatched to any gene: 11. This CDR3 reads CASSRDREGRNEQYF. CDR3 DNA sequence: TGCGCCAGCAGCCGAGACAGGGAAGGTCGGAACGAGCAGTACTTC.

The genes are TRBV10-3 and TRBJ1-2; D remains ambiguous. Germline values: CDR1 ENHRY, CDR2 SYGVKD. The CDR3 is 14 residues long. Trimming pared 2 bases from V and 4 bases from J, leaving 11 bases between. The chain's CDR3 is CAISEDQVGYGYTF. CDR3 DNA: TGTGCCATCAGTGAGGACCAGGTGGGCTATGGCTACACCTTC.

The chain has TRBV5-4 and TRBJ2-1; 11 bases align to TRBD2. Germline assignment: CDR1 SGHNT and CDR2 YYREEE (reference sequence). The CDR3 consists of 16 residues. Trimming at V came to 0 bases and at J to 15 bases, leaving 14 bases not matched to a gene. The CDR3 region is CASSLVGPTSGRGGFF. The CDR3 DNA follows: TGTGCCAGCAGCTTGGTGGGACCAACTAGCGGGAGAGGGGGGTTCTTC.

In this sample, this clone turned up many times. The CDR3 sequence: CASSPGTGVTDTQYF. The DNA for the CDR3 is TGTGCCAGCTCACCCGGGACAGGGGTAACAGATACGCAGTATTTT. The chain recombines TRBV18 with TRBJ2-3; TRBD1 matches 10 bases. J was trimmed by 3 bases and V by 3 bases; bases with no gene match: 3. The CDR3 extends over 15 amino acids. Germline values: CDR1 KGHSH, CDR2 LQKENI. Together with reference TRBV18 and TRBJ2-3, the CDR3 gives the full variable domain: NAGVMQNPRHLVRRRGQEARLRCSPMKGHSHVYWYRQLPEEGLKFMVYLQKENIIDESGMPKERFSAEFPKEGPSILRIQQVVRGDSAAYFCASSPGTGVTDTQYFGPGTRLTVL.

V gene TRBV18 combines with J gene TRBJ2-2, with D possibly TRBD1 on 7 matching bases. The V and J ends lost 8 bases and 3 bases respectively, with 31 bases between them. CDR3 length: 20 residues. Per the germline V gene, CDR1 is KGHSH and CDR2 is LQKENI. CDR3 protein: CASPRGTAGVGVWDTGELFF. CDR3 DNA: TGTGCCAGCCCCCGGGGGACAGCCGGAGTCGGAGTCTGGGACACCGGGGAGCTGTTTTTT.

This chain connects TRBV9 to TRBJ2-3; 7 nucleotides align to TRBD2. V shed 4 bases and J 4 bases; nucleotides not matched to a gene: 15. The germline CDR1 and CDR2 sequences are SGDLS and YYNGEE. The CDR3 extends over 17 amino acids. Written as DNA, the CDR3 is TGTGCCAGCAGCCCCCACGGGGCGGGAGCCCCCCCAGATACGCAGTATTTT. It specifies CASSPHGAGAPPDTQYF.

The V and J genes are TRBV10-3 and TRBJ2-2, with D possibly TRBD2 on 5 matching bases. Deletions cut 7 bases from V and 6 bases from J, with 9 bases between. Germline CDR1 is ENHRY and CDR2 is SYGVKD. This CDR3 contains 12 residues. This CDR3 reads CAITTGSGELFF. Here the CDR3 DNA reads TGTGCCATCACCACGGGGTCCGGGGAGCTGTTTTTT.

This sequence joins TRBV6-1 and TRBJ1-5; tentative D call: TRBD1 (6 bases). The CDR3 loop spans 14 amino acids. Trimming took off 1 base at V and 7 bases at J, with 11 bases between the two ends. Germline V CDR1 and CDR2: MNHNS, SASEGT. CDR3 amino acids: CASSEGTVRQPQHF. The DNA of the CDR3 is TGTGCCAGCAGTGAAGGGACAGTGCGGCAGCCCCAGCATTTT.

The sample holds a few counts of this clone. V and J are TRBV5-1 and TRBJ2-5, with 13 bases lining up with TRBD2. CDR1 and CDR2 (germline): SGHRS, YFSETQ. The junction had 8 bases not matched to a gene; V was cut back by 4 bases and J by 5 bases. The CDR3 runs 16 residues. CDR3 sequence reads: CASSGRLAGGLETQYF. DNA for the CDR3: TGCGCCAGCAGCGGCCGACTAGCGGGAGGATTGGAGACCCAGTACTTC.

The V gene is TRBV5-1, the J gene TRBJ2-7, with a tentative D call TRBD2 (5 bases). This CDR3 has 15 residues. The V end was cut by 4 bases, the J end by 6 bases, with 20 bases between. Germline V lookup: CDR1 SGHRS, CDR2 YFSETQ. The DNA for the CDR3 is TGCGCCAGCAGCCGGCCGGACTCCCCGCTTGCCGAGCAGTACTTC. Its translation: CASSRPDSPLAEQYF.

V gene TRBV7-9 combines with J gene TRBJ2-7; TRBD1 matches 8 bases. V gave up 1 base and J gave up 3 bases; unmatched junction bases: 5. The CDR3 is 15 residues long. Germline CDR1 reads SEHNR; CDR2 reads FQNEAQ (reference sequence). CDR3 in DNA: TGTGCCAGCAGCTTAGGGGGAGGACAGGGCTACGAGCAGTACTTC. Its translation is CASSLGGGQGYEQYF. Based on the CDR3 plus reference TRBV7-9 and TRBJ2-7, the full variable domain is DTGVSQNPRHKITKRGQNVTFRCDPISEHNRLYWYRQTLGQGPEFLTYFQNEAQLEKSRLLSDRFSAERPKGSFSTLEIQRTEQGDSAMYLCASSLGGGQGYEQYFGPGTRLTVT.

V and J are TRBV7-2 and TRBJ1-2, with D possibly being TRBD1 (6 bases). Per the germline V gene, CDR1 is SGHTA and CDR2 is FQGNSA. The CDR3 totals 15 residues. The V end was cut by 5 bases, the J end by 8 bases, with 21 bases between. The CDR3 loop is CASSPQGLSPGGYTF. Here the CDR3 DNA reads TGTGCCAGCAGCCCCCAGGGGTTGTCCCCGGGGGGCTACACCTTC.

This rearrangement joins TRBV4-3 to TRBJ2-1, with 13 nucleotides matching TRBD2. CDR1 and CDR2 (germline): LGHNA, YSLEER. Losses at the gene ends were 4 bases for V and 7 bases for J; bases not matched to a gene: 4. The CDR3 spans 15 residues. The CDR3 DNA reads as TGCGCCAGCAGCCGACTAGCGGGAGGAGGGAATGAGCAGTTCTTC. Its translation: CASSRLAGGGNEQFF.